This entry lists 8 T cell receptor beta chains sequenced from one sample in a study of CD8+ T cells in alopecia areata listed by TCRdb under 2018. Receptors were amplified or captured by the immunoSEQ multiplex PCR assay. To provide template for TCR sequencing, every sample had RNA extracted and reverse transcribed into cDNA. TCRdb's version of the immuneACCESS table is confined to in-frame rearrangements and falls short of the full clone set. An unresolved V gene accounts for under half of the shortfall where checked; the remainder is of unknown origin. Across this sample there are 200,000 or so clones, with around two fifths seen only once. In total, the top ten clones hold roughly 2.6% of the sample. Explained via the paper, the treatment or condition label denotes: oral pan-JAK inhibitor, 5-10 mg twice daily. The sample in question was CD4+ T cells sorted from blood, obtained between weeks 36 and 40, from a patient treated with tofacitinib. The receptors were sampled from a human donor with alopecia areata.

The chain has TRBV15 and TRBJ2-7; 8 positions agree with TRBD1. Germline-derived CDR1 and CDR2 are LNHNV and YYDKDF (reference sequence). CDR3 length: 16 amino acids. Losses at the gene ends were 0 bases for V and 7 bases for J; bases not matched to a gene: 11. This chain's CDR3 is CATSRDRAGQVREQYF. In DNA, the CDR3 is TGTGCCACCAGCAGAGATCGGGCGGGACAGGTGAGGGAGCAGTACTTC.

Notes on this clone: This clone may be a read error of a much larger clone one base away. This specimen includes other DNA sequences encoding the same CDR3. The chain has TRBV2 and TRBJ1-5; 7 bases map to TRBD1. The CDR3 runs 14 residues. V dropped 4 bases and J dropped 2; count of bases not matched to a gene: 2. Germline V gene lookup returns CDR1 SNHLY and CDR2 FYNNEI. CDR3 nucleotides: TGTGCCAGCAGTGGGACAGGCGGCAATCAGCCCCAGCATTTT. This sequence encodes CASSGTGGNQPQHF.

This CDR3 is CASSLEASGTAYEQYF. The DNA for the CDR3 is TGTGCCAGCAGCTTAGAGGCTAGCGGGACTGCCTACGAGCAGTACTTC. The J gene is TRBJ2-7, the V gene TRBV7-2; 9 positions match TRBD2. Germline CDR1 reads SGHTA; CDR2 reads FQGNSA. The CDR3 runs 16 residues. Trimming took 1 base from V and 2 from J; bases not matched to a gene: 6.

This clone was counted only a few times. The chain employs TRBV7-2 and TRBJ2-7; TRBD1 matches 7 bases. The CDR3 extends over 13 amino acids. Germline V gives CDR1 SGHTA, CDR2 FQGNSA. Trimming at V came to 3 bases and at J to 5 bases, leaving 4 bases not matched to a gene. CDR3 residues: CASSFTGVDEQYF. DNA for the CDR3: TGTGCCAGCAGCTTCACAGGGGTGGACGAGCAGTACTTC.

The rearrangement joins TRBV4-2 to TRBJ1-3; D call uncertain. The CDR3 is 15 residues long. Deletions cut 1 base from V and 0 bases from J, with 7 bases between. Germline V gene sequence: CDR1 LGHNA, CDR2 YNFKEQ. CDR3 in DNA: TGTGCCAGCAGCCAAGCGCGGGGCTCTGGAAACACCATATATTTT. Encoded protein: CASSQARGSGNTIYF.

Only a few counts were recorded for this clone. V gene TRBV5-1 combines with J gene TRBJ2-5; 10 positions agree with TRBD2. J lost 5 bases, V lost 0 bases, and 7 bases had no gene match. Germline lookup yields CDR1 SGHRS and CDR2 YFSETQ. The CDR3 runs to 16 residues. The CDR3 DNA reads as TGCGCCAGCAGCTTGGGGGCTAGCGGGAGAACGGAGACCCAGTACTTC. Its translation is CASSLGASGRTETQYF.

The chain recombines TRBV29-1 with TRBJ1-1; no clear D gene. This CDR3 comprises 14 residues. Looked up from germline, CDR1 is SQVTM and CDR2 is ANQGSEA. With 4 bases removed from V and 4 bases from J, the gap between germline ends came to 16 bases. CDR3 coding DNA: TGCAGCGTTGTTAACCGAAAAAGCTTCACTGAAGCTTTCTTT. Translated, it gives CSVVNRKSFTEAFF.

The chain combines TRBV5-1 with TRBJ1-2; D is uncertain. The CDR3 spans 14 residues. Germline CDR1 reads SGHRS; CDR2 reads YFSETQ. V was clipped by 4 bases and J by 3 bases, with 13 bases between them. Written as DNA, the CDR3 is TGCGCCAGCAGCCCACTCTCAACGGACTATGGCTACACCTTC. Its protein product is CASSPLSTDYGYTF.